The 19 T cell receptor beta chains reported below all come from one sample, sequenced in a study of siplizumab effects on memory and regulatory T cells. Profiled with immunoSEQ multiplex PCR; TCRdb holds only in-frame clones, not every one. The sample has 100,000 or so clones, 92% seen once. Specimen: Tregs sorted from blood. Receptor source: a human donor in good health.

The chain combines TRBV29-1 with TRBJ1-6, with D possibly matching TRBD1 (5 bases). CDR1 SQVTM and CDR2 ANQGSEA come from the germline V gene. Trimming stripped 6 bases from V and 6 bases from J, with 12 bases between. The CDR3 extends over 13 amino acids. The CDR3, as DNA: TGCAGCGTCCGGACGGGGCTTAATTCACCCCTCCACTTT. The encoded protein is CSVRTGLNSPLHF.

The rearrangement links TRBV5-1 to TRBJ1-1, with 8 bases matching TRBD1. V was pared by 4 bases and J by 3 bases, with 11 bases of the junction left unmatched. Germline V gene lookup returns CDR1 SGHRS and CDR2 YFSETQ. This CDR3 comprises 16 residues. The DNA for the CDR3 is TGCGCCAGCAGCCCCCGGCAGGGGGCTGGAGACACTGAAGCTTTCTTT. Protein: CASSPRQGAGDTEAFF.

The J gene is TRBJ2-7, the V gene TRBV6-5; D is undetermined. Per the germline V gene, CDR1 is MNHEY and CDR2 is SVGAGI. The V end was cut by 6 bases, the J end by 2 bases, with 11 bases between. This CDR3 comprises 13 residues. The CDR3 coding sequence is TGTGCCAGCAGGGTCGGCGTAACCTACGAGCAGTACTTC. The encoded protein is CASRVGVTYEQYF.

The chain links TRBV25-1 to TRBJ1-4; TRBD1 might be the D (5 bases). The CDR3 is 14 residues long. V lost 4 bases and J 4 bases, leaving 10 bases between the germline ends. Germline V gene data show CDR1 as MGHDK and CDR2 as SYGVNS. The CDR3 here is CASSAGWGNEKLFF. The DNA for the CDR3 is TGTGCCAGCAGTGCAGGGTGGGGTAATGAAAAACTGTTTTTT.

This chain uses TRBV19 with TRBJ2-2; tentative D call: TRBD2 (6 bases). With 7 bases removed from V and 3 bases from J, the gap between germline ends came to 15 bases. CDR3 length equals 15 residues. The germline CDR1 and CDR2 sequences are LNHDA and SQIVND (reference sequence). CDR3 protein: CASKRGGGDTGELFF. Here the CDR3 DNA reads TGTGCCAGTAAGAGAGGCGGCGGGGACACCGGGGAGCTGTTTTTT. Supplemented by reference TRBV19 and TRBJ2-2, the full variable domain reads DGGITQSPKYLFRKEGQNVTLSCEQNLNHDAMYWYRQDPGQGLRLIYYSQIVNDFQKGDIAEGYSVSREKKESFPLTVTSAQKNPTAFYLCASKRGGGDTGELFFGEGSRLTVL.

The chain couples TRBV19 to TRBJ2-1, with 8 bases that match TRBD1. The CDR3 extends over 15 amino acids. V gave up 6 bases and J gave up 4 bases; unmatched junction bases: 8. Germline CDR1 is LNHDA and CDR2 is SQIVND (reference sequence). The CDR3 DNA reads as TGTGCCAGTAGATCCGACAGGGGAGCATACAATGAGCAGTTCTTC. This gives the protein CASRSDRGAYNEQFF.

CDR3 coding DNA: TGTGCCAGCAGCTTGATGGGACTAGCGGGGGGGCTTGAGACCCAGTACTTC. This translates into CASSLMGLAGGLETQYF. The genes are TRBV5-4 and TRBJ2-5, with 16 bases matching TRBD2. CDR1 and CDR2 (germline): SGHNT, YYREEE (reference sequence). The CDR3 is 17 residues long. The V and J ends lost 1 base and 5 bases, in that order; junction bases with no gene match: 5.

The rearrangement links TRBV11-2 to TRBJ2-5; D could derive from TRBD1 or TRBD2 (7 bases each). This CDR3 spans 17 amino acids. Germline V lookup: CDR1 SGHAT, CDR2 FQNNGV. V gave up 5 bases and J gave up 2 bases, with 21 bases separating them. The CDR3 spells CASSPRFQGGRQETQYF. The CDR3, as DNA: TGTGCCAGCAGCCCACGATTCCAGGGGGGGAGACAAGAGACCCAGTACTTC.

This rearrangement joins TRBV15 to TRBJ1-5; D is undetermined. The CDR3 contains 17 residues. Germline V gene sequence: CDR1 LNHNV, CDR2 YYDKDF (reference sequence). Trimming took 1 base from V and 3 from J, leaving 16 bases between them. CDR3 in amino acids: CATSRGEGFGHNQPQHF. As DNA, the CDR3 is TGTGCCACCAGCAGAGGGGAGGGTTTCGGGCACAATCAGCCCCAGCATTTT.

V is TRBV7-8 and J is TRBJ1-3; 9 nucleotides line up with TRBD1. The V gene end was trimmed by 2 bases and the J gene end by 2 bases; junction bases not matched to a gene: 10. Germline CDR1 and CDR2: SGHVS and FQNEAQ. This CDR3 comprises 18 residues. This CDR3 is CASSLMSGQGFTGNTIYF. DNA of the CDR3: TGTGCCAGCAGCTTAATGTCTGGACAGGGGTTTACTGGAAACACCATATATTTT.

J is TRBJ1-5 and V is TRBV30, with unresolved D. V dropped 2 bases and J dropped 6 bases, with 14 bases sitting between them. Germline CDR1 reads GTSNPN; CDR2 reads SVGIG (reference sequence). The CDR3 has 14 residues. CDR3 loop: CAWSNWESGQPQHF. The DNA of the CDR3 is TGTGCCTGGAGTAATTGGGAGTCCGGTCAGCCCCAGCATTTT.

V gene TRBV5-6 combines with J gene TRBJ1-2, with 7 bases fitting TRBD1. There are 16 residues in the CDR3. V lost 4 bases to trimming and J lost 1 base; unmatched junction nucleotides: 10. Germline V gene lookup returns CDR1 SGHDT and CDR2 YYEEEE. CDR3 in DNA: TGTGCCAGCAGCCCCCGGCCACAGGGGATTAACTATGGCTACACCTTC. Translated, it gives CASSPRPQGINYGYTF. Filled out from reference TRBV5-6 and TRBJ1-2, the complete variable domain reads DAGVTQSPTHLIKTRGQQVTLRCSPKSGHDTVSWYQQALGQGPQFIFQYYEEEERQRGNFPDRFSGHQFPNYSSELNVNALLLGDSALYLCASSPRPQGINYGYTFGSGTRLTVV.

This clone occurred once. The chain is built from TRBV10-1 and TRBJ2-1, with TRBD2 matching 13 bases. The length of the CDR3 is 14 residues. V lost 5 bases, J lost 11 bases, and 6 bases stayed unmatched. CDR1 is WNHNN and CDR2 is SYGVQD in the germline V gene (reference sequence). The CDR3: CASSPLLAGGQQFF. The CDR3, as DNA: TGCGCCAGCAGTCCTTTACTAGCGGGAGGGCAGCAGTTCTTC.

The chain employs TRBV18 and TRBJ1-1, with D perhaps matching TRBD1 (5 bases). This CDR3 is built from 13 residues. The V gene lost 3 bases and the J gene lost 3 bases, with 8 bases spanning the gap. Germline lookup yields CDR1 KGHSH and CDR2 LQKENI. The CDR3 protein is CASSPGGDTEAFF. The DNA for the CDR3 is TGTGCCAGCTCACCTGGGGGGGACACTGAAGCTTTCTTT.

The chain couples TRBV6-7 to TRBJ2-3; 8 bases map to TRBD2. TRBV6-7 is sorted into the ORF group, with uncertain function. The ends lost 7 bases at V and 1 base at J; junction bases unmatched: 4. The CDR3 has 14 residues. CDR3 coding DNA: TGTGCCAGCACACGGGAGGGCCGCACAGATACGCAGTATTTT. Residues: CASTREGRTDTQYF.

The V call is TRBV5-6, the J call TRBJ1-2; D not resolved. CDR3 size: 14 residues. V was shortened by 5 bases and J by 5 bases, with 16 bases between the two germline ends. Germline V CDR1 and CDR2: SGHDT, YYEEEE. CDR3 sequence: CASRQLGSSYGYTF. The CDR3, as DNA: TGTGCCAGCAGGCAATTGGGCAGTTCGTATGGCTACACCTTC.

This chain links TRBV6-6 with TRBJ2-2, with D uncertain. Trimming stripped 7 bases from V and 2 bases from J, with 11 bases between. The CDR3 loop spans 14 amino acids. Germline-derived CDR1 and CDR2 are MNHNY and SVGAGI (reference sequence). In DNA form, the CDR3 reads TGTGCCAGCATGTTAAGGTTTAACACCGGGGAGCTGTTTTTT. Amino acids: CASMLRFNTGELFF.

This clone has only one observation. This rearrangement joins TRBV6-6 to TRBJ2-7, with 10 bases fitting TRBD1. Unmatched junction bases numbered 3, after V lost 3 bases and J lost 4 bases. This CDR3 has 14 residues. CDR1 is MNHNY, CDR2 SVGAGI, per germline (reference sequence). DNA for the CDR3: TGTGCCAGCAGTTATGGGACAGGGGTGTACGAGCAGTACTTC. It yields the protein CASSYGTGVYEQYF.

The rearrangement joins TRBV29-1 to TRBJ2-7; D tentatively reads TRBD1 or TRBD2 (5 bases each). V was clipped by 4 bases and J by 1 base, with 8 bases between them. The V gene's germline CDR1 is SQVTM and CDR2 ANQGSEA. The CDR3 extends over 12 amino acids. CDR3 bases: TGCAGCGTTGCGTGGGGGTCCTACGAGCAGTACTTC. Protein sequence: CSVAWGSYEQYF.